Below, one TCR beta chain is given with its context. This entry belongs to a study of control samples from healthy donors and cancer patients. This CDR3 has 14 residues. V lost 9 bases, J lost 4 bases, and 18 bases lay in between. Looked up from germline, CDR1 is LNHDA and CDR2 is SQIVND (reference sequence). The data were produced by immunoSEQ multiplex PCR, yet TCRdb's version contains in-frame clones alone and is incomplete. The sample has 150,000 to 160,000 clones, about 94% seen once. The chain has TRBV19 and TRBJ1-1; D is possibly TRBD1 (6 bases). Sequencing was carried out using blood. The TCR sequence derives from a middle-aged man in good health. In DNA form, the CDR3 reads TGTGCCAGCACCCTGGGGGCAGTTGTCACTGAAGCTTTCTTT. As protein: CASTLGAVVTEAFF.